This T cell receptor (beta chain) came from a study of OX40 agonist ivuxolimab in advanced cancers. The germline CDR1 and CDR2 sequences are SGHRS and YFSETQ. Trimming took off 0 bases at V and 4 bases at J, with 11 bases between the two ends. This CDR3 region has 15 residues. The repertoire was sequenced with immunoSEQ multiplex PCR; TCRdb's copy has only in-frame clones and lacks some. Among roughly 71,000 clones listed, roughly 89% were seen once. This clonotype was obtained from an adult with an advanced solid tumor such as melanoma, head and neck, liver or kidney cancer. V usage is TRBV5-1 and J usage is TRBJ1-5; weak D call: TRBD1 (6 bases). The material was CD4+ or CD8+ T cells sorted from blood, obtained in a trial of the OX40 agonist ivuxolimab. The CDR3 region is CASSLGGQSNQPQHF. The CDR3 DNA sequence: TGCGCCAGCAGCTTGGGAGGACAGTCTAATCAGCCCCAGCATTTT.